Described below is a single T cell receptor (beta chain) sequence and its context. The data originate from a study of blood T cell repertoires in COVID-19. Sequencing used immunoSEQ multiplex PCR; TCRdb keeps in-frame clones, though not all of them. This repertoire shows approximately 260,000 clones, approximately 84% found once; its top ten account for less than 4%. Enrollees, roughly 18 to 95 years old, lived in 24 US areas. The sequence was obtained from a woman between 35 and 50 years old with acute COVID-19. What was sequenced was PBMCs or T cells enriched from blood (not recorded which).

CDR3 DNA sequence: TGTGCCAGCAGCCAAGCCGGTTGGTCGGACAGTCCAAATTCACCCCTCCACTTT. Its protein product is CASSQAGWSDSPNSPLHF. The chain joins TRBV3-1 (or the pseudogene TRBV3-2) to TRBJ1-6, with a weak D call TRBD1 (6 bases). V lost 1 base to trimming and J lost 7 bases, with 20 bases between them. The CDR3 has 18 residues. Germline values: CDR1 LGHDT, CDR2 YNNKEL (reference sequence).